This TCR beta chain was found in a study of T cell responses to AZD1222 COVID-19 vaccine. Study-level findings and limits: Donors were mostly white British, more females; clonal diversity possibly underestimated. Repertoires were collected only later (after the peak T cell response had occurred).

With regard to this clone: Antigen specificity is unknown.

Some clones are missing from TCRdb's copy, which holds only in-frame ones; the method was immunoSEQ multiplex PCR. Among 120,000 to 150,000 clones listed, roughly 87% were seen once. The V end was cut by 4 bases, the J end by 6 bases, with 11 bases between. This CDR3 is 13 amino acids long. CDR1 and CDR2 from the germline V gene are SNHLY and FYNNEI. The sample here was peripheral blood, taken 28 days after the second dose of the MenACWY control vaccine. The rearrangement links TRBV2 to TRBJ2-3; D is ambiguous. This TCR was sampled from an adult who received the MenACWY meningococcal vaccine as a control. The CDR3 sequence: CASSVVVADTQYF. The CDR3 nucleotides are TGTGCCAGCAGTGTGGTAGTCGCCGATACGCAGTATTTT.